This T cell receptor beta chain came from a study of blood T cells in healthy people across ages. Study conclusions and caveats: A conclusive naive versus antigen-experienced comparison was prevented by the unsorted PBMCs.

A sample-barcoded 5' primer and a J-beta primer mix were used in a second PCR of roughly 7 to 11 cycles. Each of the samples gave a minimum of 2.5 million paired-end reads that contained CDR3. TCRdb fed the 5' RACE reads into MiXCR, producing one record per CDR3 protein. Counted here are about 1 million distinct CDR3 sequences, almost 25% occurring once; the ten biggest clones make up less than 0.75%. This clonotype has a handful of counts. Its target is unknown. The sample was also reused in another study, on T cells of mothers and their children. Per that study: Slightly higher but non-significant overlap marked related mother-child pairs versus unrelated pairs.

This receptor was identified in a girl aged 2 to 9 in good health. The source material was blood.

For the CDR3, the DNA is TGTGCCAGCAGCTCCGCTGGCGGCGCCGAGCAGTTCTTC. Amino acids: CASSSAGGAEQFF. The chain combines TRBV7-9 with TRBJ2-5; D is ambiguous. The end of the DNA aligns better with TRBJ2-1, so the J call may be wrong. Germline CDR1 and CDR2: SEHNR and FQNEAQ (reference sequence). The CDR3 length is 13 residues.